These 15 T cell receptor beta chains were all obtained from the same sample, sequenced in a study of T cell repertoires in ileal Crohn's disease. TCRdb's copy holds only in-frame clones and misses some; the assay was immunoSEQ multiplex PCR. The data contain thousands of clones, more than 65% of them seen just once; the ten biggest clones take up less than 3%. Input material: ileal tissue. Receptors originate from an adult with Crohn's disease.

In DNA form, the CDR3 reads TGTGCCAGCAGATACACCGGGGACTCTCCCTACAATGAGCAGTTCTTC. Its protein product is CASRYTGDSPYNEQFF. J is TRBJ2-1 and V is TRBV7-3; possibly TRBD2 for D (6 bases). V was pared by 6 bases and J by 2 bases, with 17 bases between. Germline V lookup: CDR1 SGHTA, CDR2 FQGTGA. The CDR3 is 16 amino acids.

The CDR3: CASSPSGGLLTEAFF. CDR3 nucleotide sequence: TGTGCCAGCAGCCCCTCCGGCGGACTGCTCACTGAAGCTTTCTTT. The rearrangement links TRBV7-9 to TRBJ1-1; D is ambiguous. Germline V gene data show CDR1 as SEHNR and CDR2 as FQNEAQ (reference sequence). V lost 5 bases and J 4 bases, leaving 17 bases between the germline ends. The CDR3 runs to 15 residues.

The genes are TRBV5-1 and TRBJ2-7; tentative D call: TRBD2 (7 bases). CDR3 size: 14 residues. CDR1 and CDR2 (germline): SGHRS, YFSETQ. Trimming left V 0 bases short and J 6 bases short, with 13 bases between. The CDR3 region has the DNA TGCGCCAGCAGCTTGGAGGGAGGGGGGAGCGAGCAGTACTTC. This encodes CASSLEGGGSEQYF.

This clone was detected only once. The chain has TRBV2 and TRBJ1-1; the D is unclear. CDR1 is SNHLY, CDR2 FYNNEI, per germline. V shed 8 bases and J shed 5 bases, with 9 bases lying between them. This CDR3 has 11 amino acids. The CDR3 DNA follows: TGTGCCAGCTTCTACTGGACTGAAGCTTTCTTT. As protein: CASFYWTEAFF.

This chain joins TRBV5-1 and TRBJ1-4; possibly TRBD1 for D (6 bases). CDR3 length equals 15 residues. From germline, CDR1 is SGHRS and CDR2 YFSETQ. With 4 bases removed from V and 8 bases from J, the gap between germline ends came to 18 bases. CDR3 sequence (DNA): TGCGCCAGCAGCCCGCTGGGCAGGGGTCAGGAAAAACTGTTTTTT. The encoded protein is CASSPLGRGQEKLFF.

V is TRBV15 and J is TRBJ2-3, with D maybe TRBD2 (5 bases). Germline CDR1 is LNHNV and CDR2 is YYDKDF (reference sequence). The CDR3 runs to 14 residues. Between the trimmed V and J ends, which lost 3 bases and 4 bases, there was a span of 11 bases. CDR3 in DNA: TGTGCCACCAGCAGGGGCCTAGCTGCAGATACGCAGTATTTT. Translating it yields CATSRGLAADTQYF.

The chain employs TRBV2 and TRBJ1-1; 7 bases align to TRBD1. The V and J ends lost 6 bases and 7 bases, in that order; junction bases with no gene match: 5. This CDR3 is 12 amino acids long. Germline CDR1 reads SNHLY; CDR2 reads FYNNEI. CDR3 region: CASSDTGDEAFF. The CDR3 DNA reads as TGTGCCAGCAGCGACACAGGGGATGAAGCTTTCTTT.

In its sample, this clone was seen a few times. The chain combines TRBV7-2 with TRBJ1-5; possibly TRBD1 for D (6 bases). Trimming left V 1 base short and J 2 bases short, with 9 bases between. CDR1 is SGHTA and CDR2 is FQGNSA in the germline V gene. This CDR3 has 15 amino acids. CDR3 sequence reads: CASSLGPGGNQPQHF. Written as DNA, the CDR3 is TGTGCCAGCAGCTTAGGTCCAGGGGGCAATCAGCCCCAGCATTTT.

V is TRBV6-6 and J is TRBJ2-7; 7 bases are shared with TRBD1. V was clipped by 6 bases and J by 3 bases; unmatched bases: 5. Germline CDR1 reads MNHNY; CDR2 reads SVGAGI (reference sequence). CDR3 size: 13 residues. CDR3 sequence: CASSLRQGYEQYF. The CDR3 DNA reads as TGTGCCAGCAGCTTACGACAGGGCTACGAGCAGTACTTC.

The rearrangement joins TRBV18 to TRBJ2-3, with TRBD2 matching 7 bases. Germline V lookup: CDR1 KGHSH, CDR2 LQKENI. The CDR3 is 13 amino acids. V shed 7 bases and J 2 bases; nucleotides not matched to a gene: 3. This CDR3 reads CASLAGFTDTQYF. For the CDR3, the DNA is TGTGCCAGCTTAGCGGGCTTCACAGATACGCAGTATTTT.

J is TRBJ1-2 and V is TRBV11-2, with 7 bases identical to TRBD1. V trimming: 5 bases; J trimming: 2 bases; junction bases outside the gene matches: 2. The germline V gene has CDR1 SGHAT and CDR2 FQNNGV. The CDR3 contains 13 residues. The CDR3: CASSATGNYGYTF. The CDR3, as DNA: TGTGCCAGCAGCGCGACAGGGAACTATGGCTACACCTTC. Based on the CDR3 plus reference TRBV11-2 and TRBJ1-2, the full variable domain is EAGVAQSPRYKIIEKRQSVAFWCNPISGHATLYWYQQILGQGPKLLIQFQNNGVVDDSQLPKDRFSAERLKGVDSTLKIQPAKLEDSAVYLCASSATGNYGYTFGSGTRLTVV.

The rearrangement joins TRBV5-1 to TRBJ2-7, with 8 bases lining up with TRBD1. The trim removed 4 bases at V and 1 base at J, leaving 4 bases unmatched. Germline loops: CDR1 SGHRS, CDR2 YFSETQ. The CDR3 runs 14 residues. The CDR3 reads CASSPDRGSYEQYF. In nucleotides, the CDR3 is TGCGCCAGCAGCCCCGACAGGGGATCCTACGAGCAGTACTTC.

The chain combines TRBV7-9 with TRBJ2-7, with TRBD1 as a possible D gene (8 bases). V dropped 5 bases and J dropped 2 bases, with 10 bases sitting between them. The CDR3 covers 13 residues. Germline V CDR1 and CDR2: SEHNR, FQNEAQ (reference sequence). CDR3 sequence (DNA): TGTGCCAGCAGCACAGGGGGGGCCTACGAGCAGTACTTC. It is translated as CASSTGGAYEQYF. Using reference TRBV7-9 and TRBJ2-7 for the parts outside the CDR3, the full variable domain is DTGVSQNPRHKITKRGQNVTFRCDPISEHNRLYWYRQTLGQGPEFLTYFQNEAQLEKSRLLSDRFSAERPKGSFSTLEIQRTEQGDSAMYLCASSTGGAYEQYFGPGTRLTVT.

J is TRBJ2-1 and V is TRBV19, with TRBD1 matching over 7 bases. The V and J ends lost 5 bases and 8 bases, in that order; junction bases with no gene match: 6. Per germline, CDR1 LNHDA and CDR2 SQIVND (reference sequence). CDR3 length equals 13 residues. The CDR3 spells CASSFEGADEQFF. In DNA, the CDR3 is TGTGCCAGTAGTTTCGAGGGGGCGGATGAGCAGTTCTTC.

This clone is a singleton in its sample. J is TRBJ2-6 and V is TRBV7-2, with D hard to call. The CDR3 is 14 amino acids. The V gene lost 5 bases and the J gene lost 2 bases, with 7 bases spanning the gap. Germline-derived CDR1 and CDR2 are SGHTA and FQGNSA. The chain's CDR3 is CASSTYTGANVLTF. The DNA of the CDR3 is TGTGCCAGCAGCACGTACACTGGGGCCAACGTCCTGACTTTC.